One sample yielded the 13 T cell receptor beta chains listed below, sequenced in a study of T cells in Graves' hyperthyroidism and ophthalmopathy (dated by TCRdb to the late 2010s). The library was prepared using multiplex PCR. Reads for this sample came from an Illumina HiSeq 2000. The TCR beta CDR3 regions were amplified from the RNA transcripts. For the first round of RT-PCR on the TCR CDR3, the HTBI primer set was used together with the Qiagen OneStep RT-PCR kit. TCRdb ran its own pipeline on the public reads, namely fastp trimming at Q25 and MiXCR clone calling, and kept in-frame beta chains. Each entry merges the rows of one CDR3 protein and shows their most common DNA and genes. The sample table contains fewer than 900,000 distinct CDR3 sequences; only one count was recorded for about 16% of them. The ten largest account for approximately 8.4% of the sample. Sample: blood. These receptor sequences come from a man younger than 35 with Graves' hyperthyroidism.

This clonotype was seen repeatedly, ten times or more. The gene calls are TRBV7-9 and TRBJ2-5, with TRBD2 matching over 9 bases. The CDR3 is 15 residues long. CDR1 is SEHNR, CDR2 FQNEAQ, per germline (reference sequence). V dropped 3 bases and J dropped 4; count of bases not matched to a gene: 6. The CDR3 here is CASSFGGRGVETQYF. Written as DNA, the CDR3 is TGTGCCAGCAGCTTCGGCGGGAGGGGGGTAGAGACCCAGTACTTC.

Many counts were recorded for this clonotype. This rearrangement joins TRBV28 to TRBJ2-7; possible D gene TRBD1, 5 bases. The V gene's germline CDR1 is MDHEN and CDR2 SYDVKM. CDR3 length: 15 amino acids. V was cut by 6 bases and J by 1 base, with 16 bases left in between. The CDR3 DNA reads as TGTGCCAGCAGCGGACGCAGGGAACTATCCTACGAGCAGTACTTC. It specifies CASSGRRELSYEQYF.

In its sample, this clonotype was seen many times. This rearrangement joins TRBV29-1 to TRBJ2-7; D gene unclear. This CDR3 comprises 10 residues. Germline CDR1 is SQVTM and CDR2 is ANQGSEA. Trimming stripped 5 bases from V and 3 bases from J, with 5 bases between. The CDR3 bases are TGCAGCGTTATATACTACGAGCAGTACTTC. Its protein product is CSVIYYEQYF.

This clonotype was detected only a few times. The J gene is TRBJ2-1, the V gene TRBV6-1; TRBD2 is a possible D gene (6 bases). There are 16 residues in the CDR3. CDR1 and CDR2 (germline): MNHNS, SASEGT. Trimming took off 6 bases at V and 5 bases at J, with 20 bases between the two ends. CDR3 protein: CASRPRRLAPNNEQFF. DNA for the CDR3: TGTGCCAGCAGACCAAGGAGGCTAGCGCCCAACAATGAGCAGTTCTTC.

The chain employs TRBV29-1 and TRBJ2-5; D call uncertain. The V end lost 4 bases, the J end lost 5 bases, and 8 bases lay between the germline ends. Germline V gives CDR1 SQVTM, CDR2 ANQGSEA. The CDR3 sequence is 11 residues long. The CDR3: CSVGGEETQYF. The CDR3 DNA follows: TGCAGCGTTGGCGGAGAGGAGACCCAGTACTTC.

This clonotype was counted between two and nine times. The chain links TRBV27 to TRBJ1-2, with D unresolved. Trimming took off 4 bases at V and 2 bases at J, with 11 bases between the two ends. Germline lookup yields CDR1 MNHEY and CDR2 SMNVEV (reference sequence). The CDR3 loop spans 14 amino acids. CDR3 nucleotides: TGTGCCAGCAGTTCCACCTCACTAAACTATGGCTACACCTTC. It encodes CASSSTSLNYGYTF.

This chain joins TRBV3-1 and TRBJ2-1; no definite D call. Deletions cut 4 bases from V and 8 bases from J, with 21 bases between. There are 16 residues in the CDR3. Germline V gene sequence: CDR1 LGHDT, CDR2 YNNKEL (reference sequence). The CDR3 loop is CASSRGGLGRLDEQFF. In nucleotides, the CDR3 is TGTGCCAGCAGCCGCGGTGGCCTAGGGCGACTCGATGAGCAGTTCTTC.

The chain is built from TRBV2 and TRBJ2-3; 7 bases map to TRBD2. The CDR3 length is 15 residues. CDR1 is SNHLY and CDR2 is FYNNEI in the germline V gene. V shed 4 bases, J shed 6 bases, and the junction held 10 bases outside the gene matches. Written as DNA, the CDR3 is TGTGCCAGCAGTGTACTCGGCGGGAGACGGGATACGCAGTATTTT. Translating it yields CASSVLGGRRDTQYF.

This clonotype was counted many times. The V call is TRBV28, the J call TRBJ1-5, with D maybe TRBD1 (5 bases). Trimming removed 4 bases from V and 6 bases from J, with 13 bases in between. CDR3 size: 14 residues. Per the germline V gene, CDR1 is MDHEN and CDR2 is SYDVKM. CDR3 nucleotides: TGTGCCAGCAGTTCCGGGGCCGCCATTCAGCCCCAGCATTTT. It yields the protein CASSSGAAIQPQHF.

This clonotype was counted many times. The chain couples TRBV7-9 to TRBJ2-1, with D perhaps TRBD1 (5 bases). Germline loops: CDR1 SEHNR, CDR2 FQNEAQ (reference sequence). This CDR3 region has 18 residues. V was trimmed by 3 bases and J by 4 bases, leaving 22 bases between them. CDR3 residues: CASSFSTARIIGYNEQFF. As DNA, the CDR3 is TGTGCCAGCAGCTTCTCGACAGCCAGGATAATTGGGTACAATGAGCAGTTCTTC.

This clonotype has a count of ten or more. The chain uses TRBV7-4 and TRBJ2-7; the match to TRBD1 covers 8 bases. Germline loops: CDR1 SGHVT, CDR2 SQSDAQ. V shed 3 bases and J 3 bases; nucleotides not matched to a gene: 22. The CDR3 is 20 residues long. Written as DNA, the CDR3 is TGTGCCAGCAGCTTTTCCCCCCTCGGGACAGGTGAAGTTAGTGGCTACGAGCAGTACTTC. This gives the protein CASSFSPLGTGEVSGYEQYF. The full variable domain, rest sourced from reference TRBV7-4 and TRBJ2-7, is GAGVSQSPRYKVAKRGRDVALRCDSISGHVTLYWYRQTLGQGSEVLTYSQSDAQRDKSGRPSGRFSAERPERSVSTLKIQRTEQGDSAVYLCASSFSPLGTGEVSGYEQYFGPGTRLTVT.

This chain connects TRBV7-3 to TRBJ2-5, with D perhaps assigned TRBD1 or TRBD2 (5 bases each). From germline, CDR1 is SGHTA and CDR2 FQGTGA. V dropped 1 base and J dropped 5 bases, with 11 bases sitting between them. The CDR3 is made up of 14 amino acids. The chain's CDR3 is CASSLMGPRETQYF. CDR3 in DNA: TGTGCCAGCAGCTTAATGGGACCCAGGGAGACCCAGTACTTC.

This clonotype was detected many times. The chain joins TRBV12-3 or TRBV12-4 to TRBJ1-1, with D unresolved. The ends were cut back, 4 bases at V and 4 bases at J, with 13 bases in the middle. This CDR3 has 14 amino acids. The CDR3 region has the DNA TGTGCCAGCAGTTCAAACCAGAGACGCACTGAAGCTTTCTTT. It codes for CASSSNQRRTEAFF.